These 25 T cell receptor beta chains were all obtained from the same sample, sequenced in a study of blood T cells in healthy people across ages. The authors ran a second PCR of about 7 to 11 cycles using a sample-barcoded 5' primer and a J-beta primer mix. Using its own MiXCR run on the 5' RACE reads, TCRdb lists one record per CDR3 protein. The sample lists about 1.7 million distinct CDR3 sequences, 28% occurring once. Sequences were obtained from blood. These receptors originate from a woman in her 30s in good health.

This clonotype was observed a handful of times. The chain uses TRBV7-9 and TRBJ2-1, with TRBD2 matching 10 bases. Germline V gene lookup returns CDR1 SEHNR and CDR2 FQNEAQ (reference sequence). CDR3 length: 14 residues. V gave up 7 bases and J gave up 7 bases; unmatched junction bases: 7. CDR3 DNA: TGTGCCAGCACCAAAAGCGGGGGGGCGAATGAGCAGTTCTTC. Its protein product is CASTKSGGANEQFF.

The chain couples TRBV6-5 to TRBJ1-4, with 12 bases lining up with TRBD1. The length of the CDR3 is 18 residues. Germline values: CDR1 MNHEY, CDR2 SVGAGI. The trim removed 4 bases at V and 8 bases at J, leaving 14 bases unmatched. The CDR3 DNA reads TGTGCCAGCAGTTCGGGGGGGGGACAGGGGGCCTTTGGAGAAAAACTGTTTTTT. It specifies CASSSGGGQGAFGEKLFF.

This clonotype was seen repeatedly, ten times or more. This chain links TRBV10-3 with TRBJ2-5, with D uncertain. The CDR3 totals 13 residues. V was pared by 0 bases and J by 5 bases, with 7 bases between. The germline V gene has CDR1 ENHRY and CDR2 SYGVKD. For the CDR3, the DNA is TGTGCCATCAGTGAGTCGGGTGGGGAGACCCAGTACTTC. It translates to CAISESGGETQYF.

This clonotype showed up just once. The V and J genes are TRBV3-1 and TRBJ1-1; D is possibly TRBD1 (5 bases). V lost 0 bases to trimming and J lost 0 bases, with 14 bases between them. Per germline, CDR1 LGHDT and CDR2 YNNKEL (reference sequence). This CDR3 has 17 amino acids. The CDR3 nucleotides read TGTGCCAGCAGCCAAGAAGGAGAGGGGCTAATGAACACTGAAGCTTTCTTT. This encodes CASSQEGEGLMNTEAFF.

The rearrangement joins TRBV2 to TRBJ2-5; D possibly matches TRBD1 or TRBD2 (5 bases each). Trimming took off 7 bases at V and 11 bases at J, with 23 bases between the two ends. The length of the CDR3 is 14 residues. Germline V gene lookup returns CDR1 SNHLY and CDR2 FYNNEI. DNA for the CDR3: TGTGCCAGCACGGGACGGATAATGAACAATGAGCAGTACTTC. Translated: CASTGRIMNNEQYF.

The chain links TRBV5-6 to TRBJ1-1; D possibly corresponds to TRBD1 (5 bases). V lost 6 bases and J 1 base, leaving 10 bases between the germline ends. The CDR3 has 13 residues. Per germline, CDR1 SGHDT and CDR2 YYEEEE. The CDR3 spells CASMWGRNTEAFF. DNA of the CDR3: TGTGCCAGCATGTGGGGGAGGAACACTGAAGCTTTCTTT.

This rearrangement joins TRBV3-1 to TRBJ1-2; no reliable D call. Germline V lookup: CDR1 LGHDT, CDR2 YNNKEL (reference sequence). The CDR3 loop spans 13 amino acids. V was shortened by 2 bases and J by 7 bases, with 11 bases between the two germline ends. Here the CDR3 reads CASSQYPKGGYTF. The CDR3 nucleotides are TGTGCCAGCAGCCAATATCCTAAGGGTGGCTACACCTTC.

This clonotype appeared many times. This rearrangement joins TRBV29-1 to TRBJ2-5, with unresolved D. Germline V gene sequence: CDR1 SQVTM, CDR2 ANQGSEA. The CDR3 is 10 residues long. The V end lost 0 bases, the J end lost 10 bases, and 6 bases lay between the germline ends. CDR3 loop: CSVEDQSQYF. The DNA for the CDR3 is TGCAGCGTTGAAGATCAGAGCCAGTACTTC.

In this sample, this clonotype turned up a few times. Relative to the germline gene, one junction end is altered; a read error may explain this. The rearrangement uses TRBV14 and TRBJ2-6; 8 nucleotides align to TRBD2. This CDR3 is built from 17 residues. Germline V gene sequence: CDR1 SGHDN, CDR2 FVKESK. CDR3: CASNQDQAGVWANVLTF. The CDR3 nucleotides read TGTGCCAGCAACCAAGATCAAGCGGGGGTTTGGGCCAACGTCCTGACTTTC.

This clonotype was recorded a few times. The chain is built from TRBV24-1 and TRBJ2-1; 12 nucleotides agree with TRBD2. Germline CDR1 is KGHDR and CDR2 is SFDVKD. V dropped 2 bases and J dropped 7; count of bases not matched to a gene: 5. CDR3 length: 16 residues. The CDR3 DNA reads as TGTGCCACCAGTGATTGGACTAGCGGGGCTGGGAATGAGCAGTTCTTC. This sequence encodes CATSDWTSGAGNEQFF.

Points on this clonotype: One end of the junction fails to match germline, which may point to a read error. V gene TRBV7-9 combines with J gene TRBJ2-1; no firm D call. This CDR3 is 13 amino acids long. Germline V gene sequence: CDR1 SEHNR, CDR2 FQNEAQ (reference sequence). The CDR3 loop reads CTSSFVSSDEQFF. CDR3 DNA sequence: TGTACCAGCAGCTTCGTGTCAAGCGATGAGCAGTTCTTC.

V gene TRBV6-6 combines with J gene TRBJ1-6; 7 bases are shared with TRBD1. Looked up from germline, CDR1 is MNHNY and CDR2 is SVGAGI (reference sequence). J was trimmed by 10 bases and V by 5 bases; bases with no gene match: 11. This CDR3 spans 15 amino acids. The CDR3 bases are TGTGCCAGCAGTGGGGCCAGGGGGTCCTACTCACCCCTCCACTTT. Residues: CASSGARGSYSPLHF.

The chain combines TRBV20-1 with TRBJ2-1; the D is unclear. The CDR3 has 15 amino acids. Trimming left V 1 base short and J 0 bases short, with 10 bases between. Germline V gene lookup returns CDR1 DFQATT and CDR2 SNEGSKA (reference sequence). The CDR3 nucleotides are TGCAGTGCTAGAGGAATTAGGAGCTCCTACAATGAGCAGTTCTTC. Encoded protein: CSARGIRSSYNEQFF.

V is TRBV15 and J is TRBJ2-1; TRBD2 is a possible D gene (5 bases). CDR1 and CDR2 from the germline V gene are LNHNV and YYDKDF (reference sequence). Trimming removed 5 bases at V and 10 bases at J, with 30 bases between. The CDR3 sequence is 18 residues long. This CDR3 is CATSRTLGNSQSSYEQFF. The CDR3 region has the DNA TGTGCCACCAGCCGGACTTTAGGGAACAGTCAATCCTCCTACGAGCAGTTCTTC.

This clonotype came up once. The junction differs from germline at one of its ends, possibly a read error. The J gene is TRBJ2-5, the V gene TRBV24-1, with D perhaps given as TRBD1 or TRBD2 (5 bases each). Germline-derived CDR1 and CDR2 are KGHDR and SFDVKD. This CDR3 region has 16 residues. CDR3 sequence reads: CVTRESRAKYQETQYF. The CDR3, as DNA: TGTGTCACCAGGGAGAGTCGAGCGAAGTACCAAGAGACCCAGTACTTC.

This clonotype was seen repeatedly, ten times or more. This chain links TRBV2 with TRBJ2-4, with 9 bases that match TRBD1. Germline trimming cut 3 bases from V and 9 bases from J; bases unmatched to any gene: 12. The CDR3 runs 16 residues. Germline assignment: CDR1 SNHLY and CDR2 FYNNEI. CDR3: CASSDLNRGRNVIQYF. DNA for the CDR3: TGTGCCAGCAGTGACCTGAACAGGGGGCGTAACGTCATTCAGTACTTC.

As for this clonotype: Being one base from a much bigger clone, this may be a read error. V and J are TRBV5-1 and TRBJ2-3, with a weak D call TRBD1 (5 bases). CDR1 and CDR2 (germline): SGHRS, YFSETQ. The CDR3 has 11 residues. The CDR3 coding sequence is TGCGCCGGCAGACAGTTCGGTACGCAGTATTTT. This encodes CAGRQFGTQYF.

In this sample, this clonotype turned up a few times. This sequence joins TRBV7-3 and TRBJ2-1; 11 nucleotides line up with TRBD2. CDR1 and CDR2 (germline): SGHTA, FQGTGA. The CDR3 is 18 amino acids. The J segment lost 7 bases and the V segment lost 1 base, leaving 12 bases of the junction unmatched. CDR3: CASSLKGLAGGVENEQFF. Here the CDR3 DNA reads TGTGCCAGCAGCTTAAAGGGCCTAGCGGGGGGAGTTGAGAATGAGCAGTTCTTC.

This clonotype was found many times. The CDR3 region is CASSLAGTSEEQYF. The CDR3, as DNA: TGTGCCAGCAGCTTAGCCGGGACTAGCGAAGAGCAGTACTTC. The V gene is TRBV11-2, the J gene TRBJ2-7; 10 nucleotides match TRBD2. The CDR3 covers 14 residues. Losses at the gene ends were 1 base for V and 7 bases for J; bases not matched to a gene: 4. CDR1 is SGHAT, CDR2 FQNNGV, per germline.

This clonotype was seen more than once but under ten times. The chain employs TRBV3-1 and TRBJ2-7, with TRBD2 matching over 14 bases. The CDR3 totals 17 residues. Trimming at V came to 1 base and at J to 1 base, leaving 3 bases not matched to a gene. Germline values: CDR1 LGHDT, CDR2 YNNKEL (reference sequence). The CDR3 region is CASSQGGLAGASYEQYF. The CDR3 DNA follows: TGTGCCAGCAGCCAAGGGGGACTAGCGGGAGCGTCCTACGAGCAGTACTTC.

On this clonotype itself: A junction boundary mismatches the germline segment, possibly from a read error. This rearrangement joins TRBV7-2 to TRBJ2-3; TRBD1 aligns across 7 bases. The germline V gene encodes CDR1 SGHTA and CDR2 FQGNSA. The length of the CDR3 is 13 residues. Written as DNA, the CDR3 is TGTGCCTGCAGCCTGACAGGGTCCGATACGCAGTATTTT. This gives the protein CACSLTGSDTQYF. Full variable domain (rest looked up from reference TRBV7-2 and TRBJ2-3): GAGVSQSPSNKVTEKGKDVELRCDPISGHTALYWYRQSLGQGLEFLIYFQGNSAPDKSGLPSDRFSAERTGGSVSTLTIQRTQQEDSAVYLCACSLTGSDTQYFGPGTRLTVL.

This clonotype was detected many times. CDR3 in DNA: TGTGCCAGCAGTTACCCCGCCCAGGGGCCTTCCAAAAACATTCAGTACTTC. This sequence encodes CASSYPAQGPSKNIQYF. V and J are TRBV12-3 or TRBV12-4 and TRBJ2-4; D possibly corresponds to TRBD1 (6 bases). CDR3 size: 17 residues. V shed 4 bases and J shed 2 bases, with 18 bases lying between them.

This chain links TRBV6-5 with TRBJ2-5; 12 bases map to TRBD2. The CDR3 loop spans 14 amino acids. Germline CDR1 MNHEY, CDR2 SVGAGI. The junction had 11 bases not matched to a gene; V was cut back by 7 bases and J by 11 bases. The CDR3 nucleotides read TGTGCCAGCAACCCTAGCGGGAGGGCCGATGAGCAGTACTTC. Translated, it gives CASNPSGRADEQYF.

This clonotype came up many times. DNA of the CDR3: TGTGCCAGCAGCCTAGGGTGGTACGAGCAGTACTTC. The encoded protein is CASSLGWYEQYF. The chain uses TRBV28 and TRBJ2-7; D unresolved. The CDR3 spans 12 residues. The germline V and J ends were trimmed by 6 bases and 4 bases, with 10 bases remaining between them. The germline V gene has CDR1 MDHEN and CDR2 SYDVKM. The variable domain in full, with the rest retrieved from reference TRBV28 and TRBJ2-7, is DVKVTQSSRYLVKRTGEKVFLECVQDMDHENMFWYRQDPGLGLRLIYFSYDVKMKEKGDIPEGYSVSREKKERFSLILESASTNQTSMYLCASSLGWYEQYFGPGTRLTVT.

On this clonotype itself: This could be a read error, since a much larger clone is one nucleotide away. The chain couples TRBV7-9 to TRBJ1-2; TRBD1 matches 11 bases. Per germline, CDR1 SEHNR and CDR2 FQNEAQ (reference sequence). The CDR3 runs to 15 residues. CDR3 DNA: TGTGCCGGCAGCCCCGGACAGGGGGCTTCCTATGGCTACACCTTC. Translated: CAGSPGQGASYGYTF.